This section outlines one T cell receptor beta chain sequence together with its context. The sample originates from a study of blood T cells in healthy people across ages. The V gene's germline CDR1 is MNHNY and CDR2 SVGAGI (reference sequence). The ends lost 6 bases at V and 4 bases at J; junction bases unmatched: 8. CDR3 size: 16 residues. Through a sample-barcoded 5' primer and a J-beta primer mix, a second PCR was run for roughly 6 to 11 cycles. TCRdb called the 5' RACE reads again in MiXCR, with one record for every CDR3 protein. This sample has 380,000 or so distinct CDR3 sequences, with 45% to 65% found just once.

Sequencing was carried out using blood. The gene calls are TRBV6-6 and TRBJ2-2, with TRBD1 matching 10 bases. This TCR was recovered from a man in his 60s in good health. The CDR3 sequence: CASRPPGQGSTGELFF. The CDR3 bases are TGTGCCAGCAGACCACCGGGACAGGGGAGCACCGGGGAGCTGTTTTTT.